The 4 T cell receptor beta chains below all came from one sample that was sequenced in a study of blood T cell repertoires in COVID-19. The repertoire was sequenced with immunoSEQ multiplex PCR; TCRdb's copy has only in-frame clones and lacks some. The data show under 85,000 clones, approximately 82% seen once. The sequenced sample consisted of peripheral blood. The receptor source for this set is an elderly man with active or convalescent COVID-19.

The chain combines TRBV5-4 with TRBJ2-5; 8 bases line up with TRBD2. CDR1 is SGHNT, CDR2 YYREEE, per germline (reference sequence). V gave up 7 bases and J gave up 3 bases; unmatched junction bases: 11. There are 15 residues in the CDR3. CDR3 DNA sequence: TGTGCCAGCTCCCCGGGGGGGCCTCCGAAAGAGACCCAGTACTTC. Translating it yields CASSPGGPPKETQYF.

The chain couples TRBV7-2 to TRBJ1-5; no definite D call. Looked up from germline, CDR1 is SGHTA and CDR2 is FQGNSA. The germline V and J ends were trimmed by 6 bases and 0 bases, with 12 bases remaining between them. This CDR3 is 15 amino acids long. In DNA form, the CDR3 reads TGTGCCAGCAGGCGTACACCGGGTAGCAATCAGCCCCAGCATTTT. Translated: CASRRTPGSNQPQHF.

This clone has only a few counts. The chain's CDR3 is CASGGGRVDTQYF. The CDR3 DNA sequence: TGTGCCAGCGGGGGGGGCCGGGTGGATACGCAGTATTTT. The chain employs TRBV25-1 and TRBJ2-3, with D possibly TRBD2 on 7 matching bases. Germline CDR1 is MGHDK and CDR2 is SYGVNS. The CDR3 spans 13 residues. The V end lost 8 bases, the J end lost 6 bases, and 15 bases lay between the germline ends.

The chain employs TRBV29-1 and TRBJ1-2, with 7 bases that match TRBD1. The CDR3 spans 15 residues. The germline gives CDR1 SQVTM, CDR2 ANQGSEA. J was trimmed by 8 bases and V by 7 bases; bases with no gene match: 19. CDR3 DNA: TGCAGCGCCGGGCAGGGGGGAACCCCATCTAGCGGCTACACCTTC. Translating gives CSAGQGGTPSSGYTF.